This TCR beta chain was identified in a study of cytomegalovirus exposure and HLA in healthy donors. Broader study findings: The tendency of first-cohort TCR clusters to co-occur in the roughly 130 validation repertoires emerged from a later analysis. Most TCR sequences were rare, but some public TCRs occurred in many donors. The classifier reportedly diagnosed cytomegalovirus status with high sensitivity and specificity.

Comments on this clone: What it binds is not known.

Generated by immunoSEQ multiplex PCR, the TCRdb table keeps only in-frame clones and is missing some. The sample has around 190,000 clones, roughly 82% seen once. The donors belonged to the roughly 120-subject validation cohort, separate from the 666-subject first cohort. V was pared by 7 bases and J by 1 base, with 22 bases between. The germline V gene has CDR1 SGHDT and CDR2 YYEEEE. The CDR3 runs to 17 residues. The receptor was isolated from a woman under 30 in good health and CMV-seronegative. The chain joins TRBV5-6 to TRBJ2-3, with D perhaps TRBD1 (5 bases). The sequencing input was PBMCs. As DNA, the CDR3 is TGTGCCAGCCTCAGCTTGAAGGGAACAGGACGCACAGATACGCAGTATTTT. Its translation: CASLSLKGTGRTDTQYF.